These 28 T cell receptor beta chains originate from one sample sequenced in a study of shared clonotypes between healthy human individuals (dated by TCRdb to the early 2020s). Library generation was performed with the immunoSEQ multiplex PCR assay. This immuneACCESS table, as held by TCRdb, lists in-frame sequences with V and J called but not all clones. Of the missing ones, under half trace to an unresolved V gene in checked studies; the others have no known cause. Within this sample are 2,500,000 or so clones, with around 90% of them counted one time only. Over 0.12% of the sample rests with the top ten. Material: naive CD4+ T cells sorted from blood. The sample's cell subset or site label, decoded: CD45RA+ positively selected. All receptors come from a man aged 18 to 30 in good health.

This clone came up a few times. The chain has TRBV28 and TRBJ1-6, with D perhaps matching TRBD1 (5 bases). The V gene's germline CDR1 is MDHEN and CDR2 SYDVKM. The CDR3 covers 12 residues. The V end was cut by 5 bases, the J end by 15 bases, with 14 bases between. The CDR3 DNA follows: TGTGCCAGCAGTACCGGGACTCCCATCCTCCACTTT. Protein sequence: CASSTGTPILHF.

With regard to this clone: Other DNA sequences in the same sample also yield this CDR3. V is TRBV9 and J is TRBJ2-3; 7 bases align to TRBD1. Germline assignment: CDR1 SGDLS and CDR2 YYNGEE. The CDR3 contains 14 residues. The J segment lost 0 bases and the V segment lost 4 bases, leaving 2 bases of the junction unmatched. The CDR3 DNA sequence: TGTGCCAGCAGCACGGACAGGAGCACAGATACGCAGTATTTT. It specifies CASSTDRSTDTQYF.

The chain has TRBV5-1 and TRBJ2-1, with a possible D match to TRBD2 (7 bases). The CDR3 is made up of 15 amino acids. V was shortened by 1 base and J by 7 bases, with 15 bases between the two germline ends. Germline V gives CDR1 SGHRS, CDR2 YFSETQ. This CDR3 is CASSLWGGGGNEQFF. The CDR3 bases are TGCGCCAGCAGCTTGTGGGGAGGGGGAGGGAATGAGCAGTTCTTC. The whole variable domain, remainder taken from reference TRBV5-1 and TRBJ2-1, is KAGVTQTPRYLIKTRGQQVTLSCSPISGHRSVSWYQQTPGQGLQFLFEYFSETQRNKGNFPGRFSGRQFSNSRSEMNVSTLELGDSALYLCASSLWGGGGNEQFFGPGTRLTVL.

The chain links TRBV21-1 to TRBJ2-4; the table names TRBD1, a call not compared with the DNA. TRBV21-1 is a recognized pseudogene. The CDR3 extends over 15 amino acids. DNA for the CDR3: TGTGCCAGCAGCACCATCGACAGGGGCCGGGGCATTCAGTACTTC. It specifies CASSTIDRGRGIQYF.

This clone showed up just once. This chain uses TRBV10-3 with TRBJ1-1; D is possibly TRBD1 (5 bases). CDR3 length: 13 amino acids. CDR1 is ENHRY, CDR2 SYGVKD, per germline. Trimming pared 5 bases from V and 1 base from J, leaving 8 bases between. In nucleotides, the CDR3 is TGTGCCATCAGTTGGGGCCCGAACACTGAAGCTTTCTTT. Translated, it gives CAISWGPNTEAFF.

The chain joins TRBV5-4 to TRBJ2-5; 10 nucleotides match TRBD1. Trimming took 3 bases from V and 4 from J; bases not matched to a gene: 6. Looked up from germline, CDR1 is SGHNT and CDR2 is YYREEE (reference sequence). The CDR3 runs to 15 residues. The CDR3, as DNA: TGTGCCAGCAGCTCAGAGGACAGGGGGTTAGAGACCCAGTACTTC. Residues: CASSSEDRGLETQYF.

Only one count was recorded for this clone. The J gene is TRBJ1-6, the V gene TRBV5-6; D may be TRBD1 (5 bases). The CDR3 extends over 13 amino acids. Trimming removed 5 bases from V and 10 bases from J, with 13 bases in between. Germline values: CDR1 SGHDT, CDR2 YYEEEE. CDR3 DNA: TGTGCCAGCAGACGGGACGCCGGCTCACCCCTCCACTTT. Its protein is CASRRDAGSPLHF.

The genes are TRBV5-1 and TRBJ1-2; 7 bases are shared with TRBD1. The CDR3 length is 14 residues. The germline V gene encodes CDR1 SGHRS and CDR2 YFSETQ. The ends lost 2 bases at V and 7 bases at J; junction bases unmatched: 8. CDR3 in DNA: TGCGCCAGCAGCTTCACAGGGGATTCAGCTGGCTACACCTTC. It encodes CASSFTGDSAGYTF. The entire variable domain, with the rest obtained from reference TRBV5-1 and TRBJ1-2, is as follows: KAGVTQTPRYLIKTRGQQVTLSCSPISGHRSVSWYQQTPGQGLQFLFEYFSETQRNKGNFPGRFSGRQFSNSRSEMNVSTLELGDSALYLCASSFTGDSAGYTFGSGTRLTVV.

The gene calls are TRBV7-2 and TRBJ1-2, with 7 bases aligning to TRBD1. Germline CDR1 SGHTA, CDR2 FQGNSA. There are 13 residues in the CDR3. V was pared by 2 bases and J by 4 bases, with 1 base of the junction left unmatched. The CDR3 sequence: CASSLTGAYGYTF. DNA for the CDR3: TGTGCCAGCAGCTTAACAGGGGCCTATGGCTACACCTTC.

The rearrangement joins TRBV2 to TRBJ2-7; 9 bases align to TRBD2. Germline V lookup: CDR1 SNHLY, CDR2 FYNNEI. V lost 8 bases to trimming and J lost 1 base; unmatched junction nucleotides: 3. CDR3 length: 13 residues. CDR3 DNA sequence: TGTGCCAGCGGGAGCGGGGGGTCCTACGAGCAGTACTTC. Translation: CASGSGGSYEQYF.

The chain recombines TRBV6-6 with TRBJ1-1; TRBD1 is a possible D gene (6 bases). CDR3 size: 16 residues. V was shortened by 4 bases and J by 4 bases, with 19 bases between the two germline ends. CDR1 and CDR2 (germline): MNHNY, SVGAGI (reference sequence). The CDR3 bases are TGTGCCAGCAGTTCCACAGGGATTACAGGGCTCACTGAAGCTTTCTTT. This gives the protein CASSSTGITGLTEAFF.

This sequence joins TRBV18 and TRBJ2-1; possible D gene TRBD1, 6 bases. The CDR3 covers 14 residues. With 0 bases removed from V and 6 bases from J, the gap between germline ends came to 9 bases. The germline V gene encodes CDR1 KGHSH and CDR2 LQKENI. CDR3 sequence: CASSPPTTGNEQFF. The CDR3 DNA follows: TGTGCCAGCTCACCACCGACGACAGGCAATGAGCAGTTCTTC.

This chain joins TRBV5-1 and TRBJ2-7; 9 positions agree with TRBD1. The CDR3 is made up of 15 amino acids. Germline assignment: CDR1 SGHRS and CDR2 YFSETQ. J lost 2 bases, V lost 5 bases, and 8 bases had no gene match. In DNA, the CDR3 is TGCGCCAGCAGTCCAGGACAGGGGCGAACCTACGAGCAGTACTTC. Translation: CASSPGQGRTYEQYF.

The gene calls are TRBV5-1 and TRBJ2-3; 8 bases are a match to TRBD1. Trimming at V came to 4 bases and at J to 5 bases, leaving 9 bases not matched to a gene. Germline CDR1 is SGHRS and CDR2 is YFSETQ. The CDR3 is 15 amino acids. CDR3 protein: CASSTGQAYRDTQYF. The CDR3 region has the DNA TGCGCCAGCAGCACGGGACAGGCATATCGAGATACGCAGTATTTT. The whole variable domain, remainder taken from reference TRBV5-1 and TRBJ2-3, is KAGVTQTPRYLIKTRGQQVTLSCSPISGHRSVSWYQQTPGQGLQFLFEYFSETQRNKGNFPGRFSGRQFSNSRSEMNVSTLELGDSALYLCASSTGQAYRDTQYFGPGTRLTVL.

This clone was seen just once. V is TRBV10-1 and J is TRBJ2-3; D gene uncertain. Germline V lookup: CDR1 WNHNN, CDR2 SYGVQD (reference sequence). The CDR3 contains 14 residues. Trimming shortened V by 6 bases and J by 2 bases, and 12 bases separated the two germline ends. CDR3 coding DNA: TGCGCCAGCAGCCCGACGGCAAACACAGATACGCAGTATTTT. This sequence encodes CASSPTANTDTQYF.

Here the CDR3 DNA reads TGTGCCAGCAGCTTAGGACAAGCCAGCACAGATACGCAGTATTTT. This gives the protein CASSLGQASTDTQYF. The chain recombines TRBV7-2 with TRBJ2-3; D gene ambiguous. V was cut by 1 base and J by 0 bases, with 8 bases left in between. The V gene's germline CDR1 is SGHTA and CDR2 FQGNSA. The CDR3 length is 15 residues.

The rearrangement uses TRBV10-1 and TRBJ2-3; tentative D call: TRBD2 (6 bases). This CDR3 has 15 amino acids. CDR1 WNHNN and CDR2 SYGVQD come from the germline V gene (reference sequence). V was shortened by 0 bases and J by 7 bases, with 14 bases between the two germline ends. CDR3 coding DNA: TGCGCCAGCAGTGAGTCGGGAGGATTAACCCATACGCAGTATTTT. It is translated as CASSESGGLTHTQYF.

This clone was counted between two and nine times. Other DNA sequences in the sample encode the same CDR3. The chain uses TRBV20-1 and TRBJ2-7; D is undetermined. V was clipped by 3 bases and J by 0 bases, with 3 bases between them. The germline gives CDR1 DFQATT, CDR2 SNEGSKA (reference sequence). The CDR3 contains 11 residues. The chain's CDR3 is CSASGSYEQYF. CDR3 DNA: TGCAGTGCTAGCGGCTCCTACGAGCAGTACTTC.

The genes are TRBV4-1 and TRBJ2-7, with 11 bases identical to TRBD2. The CDR3 loop spans 18 amino acids. With V trimmed by 0 bases and J by 2 bases, 9 bases remained unmatched. Looked up from germline, CDR1 is MGHRA and CDR2 is YSYEKL. In DNA form, the CDR3 reads TGCGCCAGCAGCCAAGAACGGCTAGCGGGGGGCCTTACCTACGAGCAGTACTTC. The encoded protein is CASSQERLAGGLTYEQYF.

The gene calls are TRBV2 and TRBJ2-7; D is possibly TRBD1 or TRBD2 (5 bases each). There are 15 residues in the CDR3. CDR1 and CDR2 (germline): SNHLY, FYNNEI. V gave up 5 bases and J gave up 0 bases, with 14 bases separating them. The CDR3 region has the DNA TGTGCCAGCAGTATCGAGAGGGGCCCCTCCTACGAGCAGTACTTC. Translating it yields CASSIERGPSYEQYF.

The chain joins TRBV5-4 to TRBJ1-6, with 8 bases lining up with TRBD1. CDR3 length: 15 residues. CDR1 is SGHNT, CDR2 YYREEE, per germline (reference sequence). The junction had 5 bases not matched to a gene; V was cut back by 4 bases and J by 5 bases. CDR3 coding DNA: TGTGCCAGCAGCCGAATGACAGGGGATAATTCACCCCTCCACTTT. This translates into CASSRMTGDNSPLHF.

Notes on this clone: Other DNA sequences in this sample translate to the same CDR3. This rearrangement joins TRBV5-1 to TRBJ1-1; 8 nucleotides align to TRBD1. There are 15 residues in the CDR3. The trim removed 4 bases at V and 0 bases at J, leaving 5 bases unmatched. Germline CDR1 reads SGHRS; CDR2 reads YFSETQ. CDR3 loop: CASSLRTGMNTEAFF. In DNA form, the CDR3 reads TGCGCCAGCAGCCTACGGACAGGGATGAACACTGAAGCTTTCTTT.

The CDR3 nucleotides read TGCGCCAGCAGCCAAGATCTGGGGGGATCGCAGTATTTT. Encoded protein: CASSQDLGGSQYF. The rearrangement joins TRBV4-1 to TRBJ2-3, with D perhaps matching TRBD2 (6 bases). V was pared by 0 bases and J by 10 bases, with 11 bases between. Germline-derived CDR1 and CDR2 are MGHRA and YSYEKL. This CDR3 is built from 13 residues.

V is TRBV30 and J is TRBJ1-6; D might be TRBD1 (6 bases). This CDR3 is 14 amino acids long. CDR1 is GTSNPN, CDR2 SVGIG, per germline (reference sequence). V was pared by 4 bases and J by 10 bases, with 17 bases between. The CDR3 region is CAWTENREGSPLHF. In DNA, the CDR3 is TGTGCCTGGACCGAAAACAGGGAGGGCTCACCCCTCCACTTT.

Note on this clone: The germline gene is not matched at one end of the junction; a read error may be the cause. The chain carries TRBV28 and TRBJ2-7; D is perhaps TRBD1 (6 bases). The CDR3 has 15 amino acids. Germline-derived CDR1 and CDR2 are MDHEN and SYDVKM. This chain's CDR3 is CASRGTRDTKYGQYF. The DNA of the CDR3 is TGTGCCAGCAGGGGTACCCGGGACACAAAATACGGGCAGTACTTC.

The chain has TRBV7-9 and TRBJ1-6; a possible D gene is TRBD1 (5 bases). The CDR3 has 15 amino acids. Trimming cost V 3 bases and J 9 bases, with 15 bases left between them. Germline CDR1 reads SEHNR; CDR2 reads FQNEAQ (reference sequence). This CDR3 reads CASSFYVRVGSPLHF. In nucleotides, the CDR3 is TGTGCCAGCAGCTTTTATGTCAGGGTTGGTTCACCCCTCCACTTT.

V is TRBV6-5 and J is TRBJ1-5; 8 bases agree with TRBD1. This CDR3 spans 15 amino acids. Germline V CDR1 and CDR2: MNHEY, SVGAGI. The ends lost 4 bases at V and 4 bases at J; junction bases unmatched: 6. The CDR3 loop is CASSSQGAQNQPQHF. CDR3 in DNA: TGTGCCAGCAGTTCCCAGGGGGCGCAGAATCAGCCCCAGCATTTT.

CDR3 DNA: TGTGCCAGCAGCTTGGAGGGGGGTGGCTACGAGCAGTACTTC. Its protein is CASSLEGGGYEQYF. The V and J genes are TRBV11-3 and TRBJ2-7; tentatively, D is TRBD1 or TRBD2 (6 bases each). The CDR3 runs 14 residues. Germline V gives CDR1 SGHNT, CDR2 YENEEA. The V and J ends lost 3 bases and 3 bases respectively, with 12 bases between them.